The 28 T cell receptor beta chains below come from one sample, sequenced in a study of shared clonotypes between healthy human individuals. Assay: immunoSEQ multiplex PCR; the TCRdb copy retains only in-frame clones and omits some. The sample lists about 460,000 clones, over 60% seen once, with about 12% in the top ten. The sequenced material came from PBMCs. These receptors originate from a woman in her thirties or forties in good health. Some clones in this sample may be carry-over from other donors' samples.

V usage is TRBV7-3 and J usage is TRBJ2-7; the D gene is possibly TRBD1 (6 bases). This CDR3 has 14 residues. Germline loops: CDR1 SGHTA, CDR2 FQGTGA. Trimming removed 5 bases at V and 6 bases at J, with 17 bases between. The CDR3 loop is CASSQTRGLGEQYF. The DNA of the CDR3 is TGTGCCAGCAGCCAAACCAGGGGTTTGGGCGAGCAGTACTTC.

With respect to this clone: A far larger clone is a single base away, which makes a read error likely. CDR3 sequence: CASSTGTGHFATNEKLFF. The CDR3, as DNA: TGTGCCAGCAGCACAGGGACAGGGCATTTTGCAACTAATGAAAAACTGTTTTTT. The gene calls are TRBV5-4 and TRBJ1-4, with TRBD1 matching 9 bases. J lost 0 bases, V lost 4 bases, and 10 bases had no gene match. This CDR3 comprises 18 residues. In germline, CDR1 is SGHNT, CDR2 YYREEE (reference sequence).

In regard to this clone: A much larger clonotype is one base distant, so this may be a read error. The chain has TRBV30 and TRBJ1-1, with a possible D match to TRBD1 (6 bases). CDR1 and CDR2 (germline): GTSNPN, SVGIG (reference sequence). Trimming removed 1 base at V and 8 bases at J, with 11 bases between. There are 12 residues in the CDR3. CDR3 DNA sequence: TGTGCCTGGAGTGCAGGGGCGGCGGAAGCTTTCTTT. As protein: CAWSAGAAEAFF. The entire variable domain, with the rest obtained from reference TRBV30 and TRBJ1-1, is as follows: SQTIHQWPATLVQPVGSPLSLECTVEGTSNPNLYWYRQAAGRGLQLLFYSVGIGQISSEVPQNLSASRPQDRQFILSSKKLLLSDSGFYLCAWSAGAAEAFFGQGTRLTVV.

A note on this clone: Sequence at one end of the junction differs from germline and may be a read error. The CDR3 is CASSLLAGTTYDEQFF. CDR3 DNA sequence: TGTGCCAGCAGCTTACTAGCGGGAACGACCTACGATGAGCAGTTCTTC. The rearrangement joins TRBV7-2 to TRBJ2-1, with TRBD2 matching 9 bases. The length of the CDR3 is 16 residues. Looked up from germline, CDR1 is SGHTA and CDR2 is FQGNSA.

This clone appeared a few times. The chain employs TRBV7-9 and TRBJ2-7; TRBD2 matches 8 bases. The CDR3 has 12 residues. CDR1 and CDR2 (germline): SEHNR, FQNEAQ (reference sequence). The CDR3 reads CVCGETSDEQYF. The CDR3 DNA follows: TGTGTATGCGGGGAGACTAGCGACGAGCAGTACTTC.

The chain is built from TRBV6-5 and TRBJ2-1; the D is unclear. Germline CDR1 reads MNHEY; CDR2 reads SVGAGI. The CDR3 has 13 residues. The ends were cut back, 6 bases at V and 5 bases at J, with 11 bases in the middle. In nucleotides, the CDR3 is TGTGCCAGCAGGTATTTGACCGACAATGAGCAGTTCTTC. Protein sequence: CASRYLTDNEQFF.

This sequence joins TRBV7-2 and TRBJ2-1; no reliable D call. The CDR3 covers 15 residues. The V gene lost 1 base and the J gene lost 0 bases, with 7 bases spanning the gap. CDR1 is SGHTA, CDR2 FQGNSA, per germline. The CDR3 coding sequence is TGTGCCAGCAGCTTAGGCCCCAGCTCCTACAATGAGCAGTTCTTC. This encodes CASSLGPSSYNEQFF.

J is TRBJ2-7 and V is TRBV18; no clear D gene. The CDR3 extends over 10 amino acids. V was clipped by 6 bases and J by 3 bases, with 3 bases between them. Germline CDR1 is KGHSH and CDR2 is LQKENI. DNA for the CDR3: TGTGCCAGCTCCCGCTACGAGCAGTACTTC. It yields the protein CASSRYEQYF.

The V gene is TRBV28, the J gene TRBJ2-5; no reliable D call. Trimming cost V 5 bases and J 3 bases, with 10 bases left between them. Germline V CDR1 and CDR2: MDHEN, SYDVKM. The CDR3 loop spans 13 amino acids. Here the CDR3 reads CASSPPPKETQYF. The CDR3 DNA sequence: TGTGCCAGCAGTCCCCCCCCCAAAGAGACCCAGTACTTC.

V and J are TRBV5-1 and TRBJ2-5, with 7 bases lining up with TRBD1. The CDR3 runs 14 residues. Germline assignment: CDR1 SGHRS and CDR2 YFSETQ. V shed 4 bases, J shed 2 bases, and the junction held 5 bases outside the gene matches. The CDR3 loop reads CASSPSGQQETQYF. CDR3 bases: TGCGCCAGCAGCCCCTCGGGACAGCAAGAGACCCAGTACTTC.

The genes are TRBV18 and TRBJ2-1, with 12 bases that match TRBD2. In germline, CDR1 is KGHSH, CDR2 LQKENI. V gave up 4 bases and J gave up 10 bases; unmatched junction bases: 5. The CDR3 has 14 residues. The CDR3 nucleotides are TGTGCCAGCTCACATGGACTAGCGGGATTGGAGCAGTTCTTC. It encodes CASSHGLAGLEQFF.

There are a few counts of this clone. The chain carries TRBV2 and TRBJ2-2; maybe TRBD1 (5 bases). The CDR3 totals 12 residues. CDR1 and CDR2 from the germline V gene are SNHLY and FYNNEI. V lost 11 bases to trimming and J lost 3 bases, with 10 bases between them. This chain's CDR3 is CASGYHTGELFF. DNA of the CDR3: TGTGCCTCAGGGTACCACACCGGGGAGCTGTTTTTT.

The J gene is TRBJ1-1, the V gene TRBV18, with D perhaps TRBD1 (5 bases). The V gene lost 4 bases and the J gene lost 3 bases, with 9 bases spanning the gap. CDR3 size: 13 residues. The germline V gene encodes CDR1 KGHSH and CDR2 LQKENI. DNA of the CDR3: TGTGCCAGCTCACAGGGGTTTGACACTGAAGCTTTCTTT. Residues: CASSQGFDTEAFF.

In its sample, this clone was seen once. V usage is TRBV7-9 and J usage is TRBJ2-4, with 13 bases fitting TRBD2. Germline CDR1 SEHNR, CDR2 FQNEAQ (reference sequence). CDR3 length equals 16 residues. Trimming cost V 5 bases and J 7 bases; bases outside gene matches: 8. The CDR3 sequence is CASSPRTSGSFNIQYF. The DNA for the CDR3 is TGTGCCAGCAGCCCCCGGACTAGCGGGAGTTTTAACATTCAGTACTTC.

The chain combines TRBV5-1 with TRBJ2-5, with TRBD2 matching 9 bases. The germline CDR1 and CDR2 sequences are SGHRS and YFSETQ. The CDR3 totals 14 residues. Losses at the gene ends were 6 bases for V and 7 bases for J; bases not matched to a gene: 10. This chain's CDR3 is CASTETLAGRTQYF. CDR3 DNA sequence: TGCGCCAGCACCGAAACACTAGCGGGTAGGACCCAGTACTTC.

This clone was picked up one time. The rearrangement links TRBV18 to TRBJ2-7; D possibly uses TRBD1 or TRBD2 (5 bases each). The germline CDR1 and CDR2 sequences are KGHSH and LQKENI. The length of the CDR3 is 15 residues. Trimming removed 3 bases at V and 0 bases at J, with 12 bases between. DNA for the CDR3: TGTGCCAGCTCACCGGACGGGGCTAGCTCCTACGAGCAGTACTTC. Protein sequence: CASSPDGASSYEQYF.

The genes are TRBV7-2 and TRBJ1-6, with D unclear. The V end was cut by 0 bases, the J end by 7 bases, with 7 bases between. This CDR3 is built from 14 residues. In germline, CDR1 is SGHTA, CDR2 FQGNSA. The CDR3 DNA reads as TGTGCCAGCAGCTTAGCGACCCTCAATTCACCCCTCCACTTT. Its translation is CASSLATLNSPLHF.

About this clone: This sample also contains other DNA sequences that code for the same CDR3. The chain is built from TRBV28 and TRBJ1-1, with unresolved D. The CDR3 has 11 amino acids. Germline lookup yields CDR1 MDHEN and CDR2 SYDVKM. V was pared by 3 bases and J by 3 bases, with 2 bases between. The CDR3 loop is CASSLYTEAFF. Here the CDR3 DNA reads TGTGCCAGCAGTTTGTACACTGAAGCTTTCTTT.

Comment on this clone: Distinct nucleotide sequences in the sample also encode this CDR3. V is TRBV19 and J is TRBJ1-5, with unresolved D. This CDR3 has 13 residues. Germline CDR1 LNHDA, CDR2 SQIVND (reference sequence). V was shortened by 0 bases and J by 2 bases, with 2 bases between the two germline ends. The chain's CDR3 is CASSIEGNQPQHF. DNA of the CDR3: TGTGCCAGTAGTATAGAGGGCAATCAGCCCCAGCATTTT.

This chain uses TRBV27 with TRBJ2-1; D perhaps matches TRBD1 (6 bases). Germline V gene sequence: CDR1 MNHEY, CDR2 SMNVEV (reference sequence). CDR3 length equals 15 residues. Trimming removed 4 bases from V and 2 bases from J, with 12 bases in between. CDR3 residues: CASSSQGEAYNEQFF. The CDR3 DNA follows: TGTGCCAGCAGTTCACAGGGTGAGGCCTACAATGAGCAGTTCTTC.

The chain uses TRBV5-6 and TRBJ1-2; 7 positions match TRBD1. This CDR3 contains 13 residues. Germline V gene data show CDR1 as SGHDT and CDR2 as YYEEEE. Trimming cost V 4 bases and J 4 bases; bases outside gene matches: 4. CDR3 loop: CASSADRAYGYTF. The DNA for the CDR3 is TGTGCCAGCAGCGCAGACAGGGCCTATGGCTACACCTTC.

The chain employs TRBV5-1 and TRBJ2-1; 12 bases line up with TRBD2. CDR1 SGHRS and CDR2 YFSETQ come from the germline V gene. Trimming took 1 base from V and 3 from J; bases not matched to a gene: 2. This CDR3 has 16 residues. CDR3 DNA: TGCGCCAGCAGCTTGAGGACTAGCGGGAACTACAATGAGCAGTTCTTC. Translated: CASSLRTSGNYNEQFF.

This chain joins TRBV29-1 and TRBJ2-3; D perhaps matches TRBD2 (6 bases). This CDR3 region has 15 residues. Germline CDR1 reads SQVTM; CDR2 reads ANQGSEA. V lost 5 bases, J lost 2 bases, and 17 bases lay in between. The CDR3: CSVLTTSGFTDTQYF. The CDR3 bases are TGCAGCGTTCTCACCACGAGCGGGTTCACAGATACGCAGTATTTT.

The chain has TRBV7-2 and TRBJ2-7; 8 nucleotides agree with TRBD2. The CDR3 is made up of 16 amino acids. Unmatched junction bases numbered 9, after V lost 3 bases and J lost 2 bases. From germline, CDR1 is SGHTA and CDR2 FQGNSA. The CDR3 is CASSFLRASGPYEQYF. In DNA, the CDR3 is TGTGCCAGCAGCTTTTTACGAGCTAGCGGGCCCTACGAGCAGTACTTC.

Concerning this clone itself: This likely stems from a read error, as it lies one base from a far larger clone. V and J are TRBV30 and TRBJ1-3; tentative D call: TRBD1 (5 bases). The V gene's germline CDR1 is GTSNPN and CDR2 SVGIG (reference sequence). CDR3 length equals 14 residues. As DNA, the CDR3 is TGTGCCTGGAAGTCGGGGCGGACTGGAAACACCCTATATTTT. It yields the protein CAWKSGRTGNTLYF.

The genes are TRBV20-1 and TRBJ2-7; D is unclear. Trimming left V 0 bases short and J 7 bases short, with 7 bases between. The CDR3 spans 11 residues. Germline-derived CDR1 and CDR2 are DFQATT and SNEGSKA (reference sequence). Here the CDR3 reads CSARDRGEQYF. The CDR3 region has the DNA TGCAGTGCTAGAGATCGTGGGGAGCAGTACTTC.

This clone was seen more than once but under ten times. The chain joins TRBV14 to TRBJ1-2, with D possibly being TRBD1 (5 bases). V was shortened by 4 bases and J by 7 bases, with 16 bases between the two germline ends. The CDR3 is 14 residues long. Germline CDR1 reads SGHDN; CDR2 reads FVKESK. This CDR3 reads CASSRARGTGGYTF. The CDR3 DNA sequence: TGTGCCAGCAGCCGAGCCCGGGGGACGGGTGGCTACACCTTC.

CDR3 loop: CASSGGAGWVNTEAFF. CDR3 nucleotide sequence: TGTGCCAGCAGTGGTGGGGCGGGATGGGTGAACACTGAAGCTTTCTTT. The rearrangement links TRBV2 to TRBJ1-1, with D possibly matching TRBD1 (5 bases). The CDR3 has 16 amino acids. From germline, CDR1 is SNHLY and CDR2 FYNNEI. Between the trimmed V and J ends, which lost 4 bases and 0 bases, there was a span of 15 bases.